The 31 T cell receptor beta chains below were found in one sample sequenced in a study of shared clonotypes between healthy human individuals. Assay used: immunoSEQ multiplex PCR; TCRdb lists only in-frame clones, some missing. The profile shows around 2.5 million clones, 80% to 95% of them singletons. What was sequenced was naive CD4+ T cells from PBMCs. Noted subset: CD45RA+ positively selected. These receptors were taken from a man aged 18-30 years in good health. Some clones in this sample may be carry-over from other donors' samples.

The chain recombines TRBV28 with TRBJ2-1; D perhaps matches TRBD1 (6 bases). CDR3 length equals 17 residues. With 5 bases removed from V and 6 bases from J, the gap between germline ends came to 23 bases. Germline V gene lookup returns CDR1 MDHEN and CDR2 SYDVKM. Here the CDR3 DNA reads TGTGCCAGCAGTCGCCGACAGGTGGGACAAGGGGGCAATGAGCAGTTCTTC. This sequence encodes CASSRRQVGQGGNEQFF.

The chain recombines TRBV28 with TRBJ2-1; the match to TRBD1 covers 7 bases. This CDR3 contains 13 residues. V lost 8 bases, J lost 8 bases, and 9 bases stayed unmatched. Germline V gene sequence: CDR1 MDHEN, CDR2 SYDVKM. The CDR3 loop reads CASLTGTEYEQFF. The CDR3, as DNA: TGTGCCAGCTTAACCGGGACAGAGTATGAGCAGTTCTTC.

A note on this clone: Different DNA sequences within this sample yield the same CDR3. The gene calls are TRBV29-1 and TRBJ2-2, with D unresolved. This CDR3 has 13 residues. Germline V CDR1 and CDR2: SQVTM, ANQGSEA. Trimming pared 4 bases from V and 1 base from J, leaving 7 bases between. The CDR3 is CSVGVQNTGELFF. For the CDR3, the DNA is TGCAGCGTTGGTGTGCAGAACACCGGGGAGCTGTTTTTT.

The genes are TRBV7-2 and TRBJ2-3, with 9 bases lining up with TRBD2. Germline V gene sequence: CDR1 SGHTA, CDR2 FQGNSA. V dropped 1 base and J dropped 3; count of bases not matched to a gene: 14. The CDR3 sequence is 19 residues long. Here the CDR3 DNA reads TGTGCCAGCAGCTTAGTCCCGCTAGCGGGAAGCGGTGTAACAGATACGCAGTATTTT. It is translated as CASSLVPLAGSGVTDTQYF.

This rearrangement joins TRBV11-2 to TRBJ1-4; 8 bases fit TRBD1. From germline, CDR1 is SGHAT and CDR2 FQNNGV. The trim removed 5 bases at V and 8 bases at J, leaving 10 bases unmatched. The CDR3 loop spans 15 amino acids. CDR3 loop: CASSRTGTGGEKLFF. The DNA of the CDR3 is TGTGCCAGCAGCCGGACCGGGACAGGAGGGGAAAAACTGTTTTTT.

With regard to this clone: Different DNA sequences within this sample yield the same CDR3. This chain connects TRBV9 to TRBJ1-4; perhaps TRBD1 as D (5 bases). Germline V lookup: CDR1 SGDLS, CDR2 YYNGEE. The CDR3 runs 14 residues. V lost 4 bases and J lost 5, with 12 bases in between. Here the CDR3 DNA reads TGTGCCAGCAGCCCGGGGGGTGGGAATGAAAAACTGTTTTTT. Translation gives CASSPGGGNEKLFF.

The chain has TRBV19 and TRBJ2-7; 8 positions match TRBD2. Trimming cost V 11 bases and J 10 bases; bases outside gene matches: 16. The germline V gene has CDR1 LNHDA and CDR2 SQIVND (reference sequence). This CDR3 has 13 amino acids. This CDR3 reads CAGDSGDTLGQYF. In DNA, the CDR3 is TGTGCCGGGGATAGCGGGGACACTCTAGGACAGTACTTC.

CDR3 in amino acids: CASSSGQPYEQYF. In nucleotides, the CDR3 is TGTGCCAGCAGTTCGGGACAGCCCTACGAGCAGTACTTC. This chain links TRBV28 with TRBJ2-7, with TRBD1 identical over 7 bases. The V gene end was trimmed by 4 bases and the J gene end by 2 bases; junction bases not matched to a gene: 2. The germline gives CDR1 MDHEN, CDR2 SYDVKM. This CDR3 is 13 amino acids long. The whole variable domain, remainder taken from reference TRBV28 and TRBJ2-7, is DVKVTQSSRYLVKRTGEKVFLECVQDMDHENMFWYRQDPGLGLRLIYFSYDVKMKEKGDIPEGYSVSREKKERFSLILESASTNQTSMYLCASSSGQPYEQYFGPGTRLTVT.

This chain connects TRBV27 to TRBJ2-1, with 12 bases matching TRBD2. This CDR3 comprises 15 residues. The germline V gene encodes CDR1 MNHEY and CDR2 SMNVEV (reference sequence). Unmatched junction bases numbered 10, after V lost 7 bases and J lost 9 bases. Here the CDR3 DNA reads TGTGCCAGCACTCGACTAGCGGGAGTTGGGGTTGAGCAGTTCTTC. Encoded protein: CASTRLAGVGVEQFF.

The genes are TRBV28 and TRBJ1-2, with unresolved D. Germline CDR1 reads MDHEN; CDR2 reads SYDVKM. V shed 4 bases and J shed 2 bases, with 5 bases lying between them. This CDR3 has 12 amino acids. CDR3 DNA sequence: TGTGCCAGCAGTTGGAGAAACTATGGCTACACCTTC. Protein: CASSWRNYGYTF.

V usage is TRBV23-1 and J usage is TRBJ2-1; weak D call: TRBD2 (6 bases). TRBV23-1 is recorded as an ORF, its role being uncertain. The CDR3 covers 14 residues. V dropped 7 bases and J dropped 6 bases, with 16 bases sitting between them. The CDR3: CASNRGGIGNEQFF. CDR3 in DNA: TGCGCCAGCAACCGAGGCGGGATAGGCAATGAGCAGTTCTTC.

The rearrangement links TRBV18 to TRBJ2-1; 7 bases are shared with TRBD2. CDR1 and CDR2 from the germline V gene are KGHSH and LQKENI. Losses at the gene ends were 2 bases for V and 6 bases for J; bases not matched to a gene: 7. The CDR3 is 15 residues long. This chain's CDR3 is CASSPFLADINEQFF. As DNA, the CDR3 is TGTGCCAGCTCACCATTTCTAGCGGACATCAATGAGCAGTTCTTC.

J is TRBJ1-4 and V is TRBV28; 7 bases match TRBD1. After removal of 2 bases from V and 7 bases from J, the junction contained 1 base not matched to a gene. The CDR3 is made up of 13 amino acids. Germline CDR1 reads MDHEN; CDR2 reads SYDVKM. The CDR3 protein is CASSLQGVEKLFF. CDR3 coding DNA: TGTGCCAGCAGTTTACAGGGGGTTGAAAAACTGTTTTTT.

The rearrangement links TRBV15 to TRBJ2-5; weak D call: TRBD1 (5 bases). The CDR3 has 16 residues. Trimming took off 0 bases at V and 5 bases at J, with 16 bases between the two ends. CDR1 LNHNV and CDR2 YYDKDF come from the germline V gene (reference sequence). The CDR3 reads CATSRDLRRAGETQYF. For the CDR3, the DNA is TGTGCCACCAGCAGAGATCTACGCAGGGCAGGGGAGACCCAGTACTTC.

This clone came up once. The chain combines TRBV2 with TRBJ1-4; 9 bases match TRBD1. With 8 bases clipped from V and 5 bases from J, the junction kept 3 bases outside the gene matches. The CDR3 length is 13 residues. The germline V gene encodes CDR1 SNHLY and CDR2 FYNNEI. The CDR3 DNA reads as TGTGCCAGCCGGGACAGGGTAAATGAAAAACTGTTTTTT. Translating it yields CASRDRVNEKLFF. Full variable domain (remainder filled in from reference TRBV2 and TRBJ1-4): EPEVTQTPSHQVTQMGQEVILRCVPISNHLYFYWYRQILGQKVEFLVSFYNNEISEKSEIFDDQFSVERPDGSNFTLKIRSTKLEDSAMYFCASRDRVNEKLFFGSGTQLSVL.

The chain's CDR3 is CASSPIKTSGTYEQYF. CDR3 sequence (DNA): TGTGCCAGCAGCCCCATCAAGACTAGCGGGACTTACGAGCAGTACTTC. The chain employs TRBV7-6 and TRBJ2-7; 11 nucleotides agree with TRBD2. V shed 5 bases and J 4 bases; nucleotides not matched to a gene: 10. Germline V lookup: CDR1 SGHVS, CDR2 FNYEAQ. This CDR3 contains 16 residues.

V and J are TRBV7-3 and TRBJ2-3; 16 nucleotides match TRBD2. The CDR3 is 19 residues long. CDR1 SGHTA and CDR2 FQGTGA come from the germline V gene. J lost 1 base, V lost 4 bases, and 8 bases had no gene match. The CDR3 sequence: CASSSTGLAGGGGTDTQYF. The DNA of the CDR3 is TGTGCCAGCAGCTCAACGGGACTAGCGGGAGGGGGGGGCACAGATACGCAGTATTTT.

The chain carries TRBV7-9 and TRBJ1-6, with D possibly being TRBD1 (6 bases). The CDR3 totals 13 residues. V lost 4 bases, J lost 7 bases, and 8 bases lay in between. Germline V gene sequence: CDR1 SEHNR, CDR2 FQNEAQ (reference sequence). The CDR3 region is CASSWTENSPLHF. The DNA of the CDR3 is TGTGCCAGCAGCTGGACAGAAAATTCACCCCTCCACTTT.

The gene calls are TRBV6-6 and TRBJ2-7; the D is unclear. Deletions cut 1 base from V and 1 base from J, with 11 bases between. The CDR3 loop spans 15 amino acids. Germline assignment: CDR1 MNHNY and CDR2 SVGAGI (reference sequence). CDR3 sequence (DNA): TGTGCCAGCAGTTACTATGATGCGACATCCTACGAGCAGTACTTC. Translating it yields CASSYYDATSYEQYF.

The chain carries TRBV18 and TRBJ2-3; D ambiguous. This CDR3 contains 14 residues. From germline, CDR1 is KGHSH and CDR2 LQKENI. Trimming removed 3 bases from V and 5 bases from J, with 12 bases in between. This CDR3 is CASSPINGEDTQYF. CDR3 in DNA: TGTGCCAGCTCACCTATCAACGGAGAAGATACGCAGTATTTT.

The count of this clone is one. This chain joins TRBV28 and TRBJ2-7, with TRBD2 identical over 11 bases. There are 14 residues in the CDR3. V gave up 6 bases and J gave up 3 bases; unmatched junction bases: 4. Per the germline V gene, CDR1 is MDHEN and CDR2 is SYDVKM. CDR3 DNA: TGTGCCAGCAGCTCCACTAGCGGGAGCTACGAGCAGTACTTC. Translated: CASSSTSGSYEQYF.

The chain links TRBV7-9 to TRBJ1-3, with D possibly being TRBD1 (5 bases). The CDR3 runs 14 residues. Trimming shortened V by 3 bases and J by 3 bases, and 9 bases separated the two germline ends. Germline values: CDR1 SEHNR, CDR2 FQNEAQ (reference sequence). As DNA, the CDR3 is TGTGCCAGCAGCTTTATAGGGGATGGAAACACCATATATTTT. It is translated as CASSFIGDGNTIYF.

In DNA form, the CDR3 reads TGTGCCAGCTCACCTACCGGGACAGTGAACACCGGGGAGCTGTTTTTT. As protein: CASSPTGTVNTGELFF. The chain couples TRBV18 to TRBJ2-2, with 7 bases lining up with TRBD1. The CDR3 covers 16 residues. V dropped 3 bases and J dropped 1; count of bases not matched to a gene: 5. Germline V lookup: CDR1 KGHSH, CDR2 LQKENI.

The V call is TRBV7-9, the J call TRBJ1-4; tentatively, D is TRBD1 (6 bases). Germline V lookup: CDR1 SEHNR, CDR2 FQNEAQ (reference sequence). The CDR3 sequence is 15 residues long. Trimming stripped 4 bases from V and 8 bases from J, with 17 bases between. CDR3 nucleotides: TGTGCCAGCAGCTCCGGACAGATATATTCAGAAAAACTGTTTTTT. Translating gives CASSSGQIYSEKLFF.

This clone was counted only a few times. The chain links TRBV7-9 to TRBJ1-1, with TRBD1 matching over 11 bases. After removal of 2 bases from V and 12 bases from J, the junction contained 5 bases not matched to a gene. Per the germline V gene, CDR1 is SEHNR and CDR2 is FQNEAQ (reference sequence). The CDR3 runs to 13 residues. CDR3 region: CASSLRTGGLTFF. DNA of the CDR3: TGTGCCAGCAGCTTAAGGACAGGGGGCCTGACTTTCTTT.

This clone has a single count. This chain links TRBV5-1 with TRBJ2-1, with 8 bases that match TRBD2. The J segment lost 6 bases and the V segment lost 4 bases, leaving 6 bases of the junction unmatched. Germline CDR1 and CDR2: SGHRS and YFSETQ. CDR3 length equals 14 residues. CDR3 sequence (DNA): TGCGCCAGCAGCACAAGCGGGAGCGGCAATGAGCAGTTCTTC. It specifies CASSTSGSGNEQFF. Full variable domain (rest looked up from reference TRBV5-1 and TRBJ2-1): KAGVTQTPRYLIKTRGQQVTLSCSPISGHRSVSWYQQTPGQGLQFLFEYFSETQRNKGNFPGRFSGRQFSNSRSEMNVSTLELGDSALYLCASSTSGSGNEQFFGPGTRLTVL.

V usage is TRBV18 and J usage is TRBJ1-5; D gene ambiguous. Germline V gene lookup returns CDR1 KGHSH and CDR2 LQKENI. V lost 2 bases and J lost 5, with 10 bases in between. The CDR3 extends over 14 amino acids. CDR3 residues: CASSPATGDQPQHF. The CDR3, as DNA: TGTGCCAGCTCACCAGCAACGGGCGATCAGCCCCAGCATTTT.

The rearrangement links TRBV5-1 to TRBJ2-7; D is undetermined. Trimming took 4 bases from V and 3 from J, leaving 11 bases between them. The CDR3 loop spans 13 amino acids. Germline assignment: CDR1 SGHRS and CDR2 YFSETQ. This CDR3 reads CASSEPGSYEQYF. CDR3 bases: TGCGCCAGCAGCGAACCGGGTAGCTACGAGCAGTACTTC.

This chain links TRBV28 with TRBJ1-1; the D gene is possibly TRBD1 (5 bases). Germline assignment: CDR1 MDHEN and CDR2 SYDVKM. The CDR3 spans 14 residues. The ends were cut back, 1 base at V and 6 bases at J, with 12 bases in the middle. CDR3 sequence: CASSLFTGTAEAFF. The CDR3 coding sequence is TGTGCCAGCAGTTTATTCACCGGGACGGCTGAAGCTTTCTTT.

Notes on this clone: The identical CDR3 is also encoded by other nucleotide sequences in the sample. The rearrangement links TRBV5-1 to TRBJ2-5, with D tentatively TRBD1 (6 bases). CDR3 length: 14 amino acids. Germline CDR1 SGHRS, CDR2 YFSETQ. Deletions cut 2 bases from V and 4 bases from J, with 12 bases between. Here the CDR3 reads CASSFTGLGETQYF. In nucleotides, the CDR3 is TGCGCCAGCAGCTTTACAGGGCTAGGAGAGACCCAGTACTTC. Complete variable domain (other parts from reference TRBV5-1 and TRBJ2-5): KAGVTQTPRYLIKTRGQQVTLSCSPISGHRSVSWYQQTPGQGLQFLFEYFSETQRNKGNFPGRFSGRQFSNSRSEMNVSTLELGDSALYLCASSFTGLGETQYFGPGTRLLVL.

The chain joins TRBV28 to TRBJ2-1; the D gene is possibly TRBD1 (5 bases). The CDR3 loop spans 16 amino acids. The germline gives CDR1 MDHEN, CDR2 SYDVKM. The V end lost 6 bases, the J end lost 8 bases, and 23 bases lay between the germline ends. CDR3 in amino acids: CASRMPPGRWGDEQFF. The CDR3 DNA reads TGTGCCAGCAGAATGCCCCCAGGTAGATGGGGCGATGAGCAGTTCTTC.